The clone carrying this T cell receptor (beta chain) came up many times. This record belongs to a study of T cells in Graves' hyperthyroidism and ophthalmopathy. Study-wide context: Blood from the periphery was taken at initial diagnosis, before any treatment.

Germline-derived CDR1 and CDR2 are LNHDA and SQIVND (reference sequence). The V end lost 6 bases, the J end lost 4 bases, and 15 bases lay between the germline ends. The CDR3 contains 14 residues. Amplification of TCR beta CDR3 regions was performed using RNA transcripts as template. HTBI primers were employed in a first-round RT-PCR of the TCR CDR3. TCRdb analysed the multiplex PCR reads with MiXCR anew, one entry per CDR3 protein. The table lists some 550,000 distinct CDR3 sequences, under 25% of them singletons, with around a quarter in the top ten. Stable Graves' hyperthyroidism denoted no ophthalmopathy progression over 18 months. Lactation, pregnancy, other autoimmune disease or uncontrolled infection led to exclusion of patients. PBMCs were derived from around 10 ml fresh peripheral blood.

The receptor's source is a man aged 18-30 years with Graves' hyperthyroidism. The chain joins TRBV19 to TRBJ1-1, with D perhaps matching TRBD1 (5 bases). Sequences were obtained from blood. This chain's CDR3 is CASSPLGAPTEAFF. The CDR3 DNA reads TGTGCCAGTAGCCCCTTAGGGGCGCCCACTGAAGCTTTCTTT.